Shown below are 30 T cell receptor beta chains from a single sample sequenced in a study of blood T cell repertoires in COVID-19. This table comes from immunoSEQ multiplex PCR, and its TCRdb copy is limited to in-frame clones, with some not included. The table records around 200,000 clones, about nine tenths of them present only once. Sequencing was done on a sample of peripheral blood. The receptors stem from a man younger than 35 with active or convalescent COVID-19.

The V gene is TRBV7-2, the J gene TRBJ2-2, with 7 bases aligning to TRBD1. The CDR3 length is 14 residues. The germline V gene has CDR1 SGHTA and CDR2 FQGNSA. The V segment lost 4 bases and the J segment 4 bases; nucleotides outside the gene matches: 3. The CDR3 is CASSSPGGTGELFF. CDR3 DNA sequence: TGTGCCAGCAGCTCGCCAGGGGGCACCGGGGAGCTGTTTTTT.

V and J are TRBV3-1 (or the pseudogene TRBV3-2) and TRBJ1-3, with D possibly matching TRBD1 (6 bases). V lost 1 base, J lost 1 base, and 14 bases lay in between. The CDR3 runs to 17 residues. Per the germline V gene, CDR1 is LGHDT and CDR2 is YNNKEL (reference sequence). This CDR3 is CASSQGAGAKSGNTIYF. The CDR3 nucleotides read TGTGCCAGCAGCCAAGGGGCAGGGGCTAAATCTGGAAACACCATATATTTT.

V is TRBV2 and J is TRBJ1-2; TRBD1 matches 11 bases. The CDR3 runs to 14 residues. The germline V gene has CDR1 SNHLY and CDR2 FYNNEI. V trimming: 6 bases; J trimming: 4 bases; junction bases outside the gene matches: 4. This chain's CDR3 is CASRGDRGSYGYTF. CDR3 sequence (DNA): TGTGCCAGCAGGGGGGACAGGGGGTCCTATGGCTACACCTTC.

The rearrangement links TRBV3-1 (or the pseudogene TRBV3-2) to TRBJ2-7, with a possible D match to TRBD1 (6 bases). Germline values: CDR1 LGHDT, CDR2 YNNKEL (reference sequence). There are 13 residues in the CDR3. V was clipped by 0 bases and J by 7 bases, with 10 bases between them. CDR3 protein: CASSQDWGREQYF. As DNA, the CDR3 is TGTGCCAGCAGCCAAGATTGGGGGCGGGAGCAGTACTTC.

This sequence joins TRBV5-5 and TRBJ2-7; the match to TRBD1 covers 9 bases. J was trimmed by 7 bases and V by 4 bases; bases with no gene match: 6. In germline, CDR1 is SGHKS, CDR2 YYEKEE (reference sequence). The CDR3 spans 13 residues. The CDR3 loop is CASSAGTGWEQYF. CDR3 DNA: TGTGCCAGCAGCGCAGGGACAGGGTGGGAGCAGTACTTC.

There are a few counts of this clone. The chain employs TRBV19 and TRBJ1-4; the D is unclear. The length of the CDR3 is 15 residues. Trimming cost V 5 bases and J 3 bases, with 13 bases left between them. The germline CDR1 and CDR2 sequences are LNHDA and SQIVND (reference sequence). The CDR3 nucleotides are TGTGCCAGTAGTCTTGGCGGGAGGTCTAATGAAAAACTGTTTTTT. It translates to CASSLGGRSNEKLFF.

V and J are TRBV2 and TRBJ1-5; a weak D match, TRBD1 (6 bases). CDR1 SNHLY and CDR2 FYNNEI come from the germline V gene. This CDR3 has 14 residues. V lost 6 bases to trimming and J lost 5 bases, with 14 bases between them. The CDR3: CASRKGVSHQPQHF. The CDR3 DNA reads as TGTGCCAGCAGAAAGGGGGTTAGTCATCAGCCCCAGCATTTT. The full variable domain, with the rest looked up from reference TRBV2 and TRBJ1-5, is EPEVTQTPSHQVTQMGQEVILRCVPISNHLYFYWYRQILGQKVEFLVSFYNNEISEKSEIFDDQFSVERPDGSNFTLKIRSTKLEDSAMYFCASRKGVSHQPQHFGDGTRLSIL.

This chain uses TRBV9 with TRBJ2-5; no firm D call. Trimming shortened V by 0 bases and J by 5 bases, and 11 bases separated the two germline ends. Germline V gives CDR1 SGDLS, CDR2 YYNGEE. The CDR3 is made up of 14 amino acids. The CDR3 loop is CASSVDTAVETQYF. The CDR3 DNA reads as TGTGCCAGCAGCGTAGACACAGCCGTTGAGACCCAGTACTTC.

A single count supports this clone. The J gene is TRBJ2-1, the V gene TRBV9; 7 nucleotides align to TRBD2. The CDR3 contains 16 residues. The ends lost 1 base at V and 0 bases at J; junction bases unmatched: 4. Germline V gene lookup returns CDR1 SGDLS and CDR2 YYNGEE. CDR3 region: CASSVSGASSYNEQFF. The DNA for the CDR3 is TGTGCCAGCAGCGTAAGCGGGGCGAGCTCCTACAATGAGCAGTTCTTC. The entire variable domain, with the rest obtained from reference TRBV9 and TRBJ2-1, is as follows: DSGVTQTPKHLITATGQRVTLRCSPRSGDLSVYWYQQSLDQGLQFLIQYYNGEERAKGNILERFSAQQFPDLHSELNLSSLELGDSALYFCASSVSGASSYNEQFFGPGTRLTVL.

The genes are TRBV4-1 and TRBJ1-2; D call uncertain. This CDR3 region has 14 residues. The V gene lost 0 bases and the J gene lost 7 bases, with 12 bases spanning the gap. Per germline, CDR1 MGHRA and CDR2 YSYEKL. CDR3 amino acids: CASSQDPAAPGYTF. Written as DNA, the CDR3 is TGCGCCAGCAGCCAAGATCCGGCGGCGCCTGGCTACACCTTC.

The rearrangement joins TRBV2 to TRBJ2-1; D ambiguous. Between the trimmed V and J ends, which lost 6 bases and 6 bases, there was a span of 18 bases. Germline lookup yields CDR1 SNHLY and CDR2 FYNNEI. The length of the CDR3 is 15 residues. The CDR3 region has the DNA TGTGCCAGCAGCCTACGGCGGATCGTCCCCAATGAGCAGTTCTTC. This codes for CASSLRRIVPNEQFF.

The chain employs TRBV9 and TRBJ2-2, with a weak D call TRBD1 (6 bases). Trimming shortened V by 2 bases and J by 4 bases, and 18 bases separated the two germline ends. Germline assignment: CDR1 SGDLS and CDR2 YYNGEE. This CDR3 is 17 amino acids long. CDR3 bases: TGTGCCAGCAGCGTCAAGTGGGACATACCCTTCACCGGGGAGCTGTTTTTT. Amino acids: CASSVKWDIPFTGELFF.

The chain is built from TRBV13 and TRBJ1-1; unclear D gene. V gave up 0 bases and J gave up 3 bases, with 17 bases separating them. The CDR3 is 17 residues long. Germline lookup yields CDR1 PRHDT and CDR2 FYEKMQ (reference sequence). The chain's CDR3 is CASSLGGGFVRDTEAFF. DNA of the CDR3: TGTGCCAGCAGCTTAGGAGGAGGTTTTGTAAGGGACACTGAAGCTTTCTTT.

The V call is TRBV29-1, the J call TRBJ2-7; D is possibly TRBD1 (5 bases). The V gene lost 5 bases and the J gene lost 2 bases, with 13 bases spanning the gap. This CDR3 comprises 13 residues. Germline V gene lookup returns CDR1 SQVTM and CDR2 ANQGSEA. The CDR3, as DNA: TGCAGCGTTCGGCAGGGTAAAGCCTACGAGCAGTACTTC. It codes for CSVRQGKAYEQYF.

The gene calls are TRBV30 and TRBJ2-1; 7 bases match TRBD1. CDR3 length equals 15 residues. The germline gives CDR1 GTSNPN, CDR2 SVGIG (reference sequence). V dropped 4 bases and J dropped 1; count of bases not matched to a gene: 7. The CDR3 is CAWTRDSESYNEQFF. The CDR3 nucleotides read TGTGCCTGGACCCGGGACAGTGAGTCCTACAATGAGCAGTTCTTC.

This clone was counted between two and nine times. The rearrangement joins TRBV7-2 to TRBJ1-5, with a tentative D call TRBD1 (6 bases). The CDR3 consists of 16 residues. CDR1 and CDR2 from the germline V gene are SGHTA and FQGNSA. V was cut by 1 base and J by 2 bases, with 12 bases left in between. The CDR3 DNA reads TGTGCCAGCAGCTTAGGGGAGTCAGGGGGCAATCAGCCCCAGCATTTT. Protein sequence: CASSLGESGGNQPQHF.

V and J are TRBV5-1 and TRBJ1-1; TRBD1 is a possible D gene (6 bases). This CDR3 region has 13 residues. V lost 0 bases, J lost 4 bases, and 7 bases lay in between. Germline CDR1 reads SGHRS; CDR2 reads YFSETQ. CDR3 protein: CASSLEGGTEAFF. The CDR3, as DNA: TGCGCCAGCAGCTTGGAAGGGGGCACTGAAGCTTTCTTT.

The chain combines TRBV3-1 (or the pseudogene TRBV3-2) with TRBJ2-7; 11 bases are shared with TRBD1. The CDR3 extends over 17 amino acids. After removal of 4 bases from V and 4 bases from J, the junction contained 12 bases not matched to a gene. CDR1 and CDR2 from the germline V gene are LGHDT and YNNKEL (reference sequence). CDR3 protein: CASSRTPRTGGGYEQYF. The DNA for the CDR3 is TGTGCCAGCAGCCGAACGCCTCGGACAGGGGGCGGGTACGAGCAGTACTTC.

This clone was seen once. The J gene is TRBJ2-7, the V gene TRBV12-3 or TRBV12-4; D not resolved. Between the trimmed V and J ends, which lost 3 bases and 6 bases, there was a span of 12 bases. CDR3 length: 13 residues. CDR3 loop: CASSLSVISEQYF. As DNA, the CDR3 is TGTGCCAGCAGTTTGTCGGTGATAAGCGAGCAGTACTTC.

The CDR3 protein is CASSEGRGGAYEKLFF. The CDR3 nucleotides read TGTGCCAGCAGTGAAGGTCGAGGGGGGGCTTATGAAAAACTGTTTTTT. J is TRBJ1-4 and V is TRBV25-1; D possibly corresponds to TRBD1 (6 bases). The V end lost 2 bases, the J end lost 6 bases, and 16 bases lay between the germline ends. This CDR3 is built from 16 residues. CDR1 is MGHDK and CDR2 is SYGVNS in the germline V gene.

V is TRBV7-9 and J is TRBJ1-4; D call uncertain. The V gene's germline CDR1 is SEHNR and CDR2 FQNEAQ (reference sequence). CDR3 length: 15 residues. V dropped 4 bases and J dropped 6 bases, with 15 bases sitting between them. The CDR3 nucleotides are TGTGCCAGCAGCTCACCGGGGAGCGTTGATGAAAAACTGTTTTTT. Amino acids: CASSSPGSVDEKLFF.

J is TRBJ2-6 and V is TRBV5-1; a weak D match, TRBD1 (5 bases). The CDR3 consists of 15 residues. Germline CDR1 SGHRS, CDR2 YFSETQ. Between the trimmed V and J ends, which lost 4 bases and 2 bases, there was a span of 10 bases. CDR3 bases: TGCGCCAGCAGCCAGCAGGGTGCTGGGGCCAACGTCCTGACTTTC. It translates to CASSQQGAGANVLTF. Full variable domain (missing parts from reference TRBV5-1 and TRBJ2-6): KAGVTQTPRYLIKTRGQQVTLSCSPISGHRSVSWYQQTPGQGLQFLFEYFSETQRNKGNFPGRFSGRQFSNSRSEMNVSTLELGDSALYLCASSQQGAGANVLTFGAGSRLTVL.

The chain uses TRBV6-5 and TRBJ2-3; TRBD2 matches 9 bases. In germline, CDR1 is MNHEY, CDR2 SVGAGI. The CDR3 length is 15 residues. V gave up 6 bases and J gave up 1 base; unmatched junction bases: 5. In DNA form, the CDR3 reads TGTGCCAGCAGCCAGACTAGCGGAGGCACAGATACGCAGTATTTT. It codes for CASSQTSGGTDTQYF.

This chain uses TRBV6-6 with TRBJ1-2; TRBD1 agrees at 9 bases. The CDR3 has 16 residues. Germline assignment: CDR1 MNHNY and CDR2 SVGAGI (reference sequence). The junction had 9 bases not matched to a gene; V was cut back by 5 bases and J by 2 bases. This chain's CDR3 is CASSRLTGGGNYGYTF. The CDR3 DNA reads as TGTGCCAGCAGTCGACTTACAGGGGGCGGAAACTATGGCTACACCTTC.

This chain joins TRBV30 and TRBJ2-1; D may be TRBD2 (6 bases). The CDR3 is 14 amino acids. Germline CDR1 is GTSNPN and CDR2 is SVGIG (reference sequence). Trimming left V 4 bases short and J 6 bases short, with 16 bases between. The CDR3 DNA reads TGTGCCTGGACCGAGGGACTCCCTAGCAATGAGCAGTTCTTC. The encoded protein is CAWTEGLPSNEQFF.

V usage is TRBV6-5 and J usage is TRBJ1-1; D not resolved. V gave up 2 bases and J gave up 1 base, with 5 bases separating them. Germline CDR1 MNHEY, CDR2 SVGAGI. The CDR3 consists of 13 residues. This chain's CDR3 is CASSYGPNTEAFF. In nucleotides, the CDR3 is TGTGCCAGCAGTTACGGCCCGAACACTGAAGCTTTCTTT.

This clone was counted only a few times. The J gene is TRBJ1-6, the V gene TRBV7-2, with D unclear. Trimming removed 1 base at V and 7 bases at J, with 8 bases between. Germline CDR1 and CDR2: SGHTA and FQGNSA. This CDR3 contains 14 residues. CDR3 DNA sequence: TGTGCCAGCAGCTTAGGGCCAGGCAATTCACCCCTCCACTTT. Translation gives CASSLGPGNSPLHF.

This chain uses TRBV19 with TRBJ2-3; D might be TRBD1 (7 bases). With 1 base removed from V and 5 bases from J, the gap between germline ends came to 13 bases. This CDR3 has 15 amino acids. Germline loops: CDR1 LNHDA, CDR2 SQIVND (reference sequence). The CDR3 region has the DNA TGTGCCAGTAGTATAGTTCGGCAGGGGGGAGATACGCAGTATTTT. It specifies CASSIVRQGGDTQYF.

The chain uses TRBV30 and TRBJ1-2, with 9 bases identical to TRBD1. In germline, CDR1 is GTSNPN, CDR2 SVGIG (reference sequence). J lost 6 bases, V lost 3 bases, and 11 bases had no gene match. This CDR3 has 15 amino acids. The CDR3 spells CAWRASTGTGHGYTF. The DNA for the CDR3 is TGTGCCTGGAGGGCCTCTACCGGGACAGGGCATGGCTACACCTTC.

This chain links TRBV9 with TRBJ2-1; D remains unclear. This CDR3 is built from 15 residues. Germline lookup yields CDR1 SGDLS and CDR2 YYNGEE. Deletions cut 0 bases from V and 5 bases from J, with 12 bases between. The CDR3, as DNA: TGTGCCAGCAGCGTAGACGGATCGGAGCACAATGAGCAGTTCTTC. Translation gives CASSVDGSEHNEQFF.